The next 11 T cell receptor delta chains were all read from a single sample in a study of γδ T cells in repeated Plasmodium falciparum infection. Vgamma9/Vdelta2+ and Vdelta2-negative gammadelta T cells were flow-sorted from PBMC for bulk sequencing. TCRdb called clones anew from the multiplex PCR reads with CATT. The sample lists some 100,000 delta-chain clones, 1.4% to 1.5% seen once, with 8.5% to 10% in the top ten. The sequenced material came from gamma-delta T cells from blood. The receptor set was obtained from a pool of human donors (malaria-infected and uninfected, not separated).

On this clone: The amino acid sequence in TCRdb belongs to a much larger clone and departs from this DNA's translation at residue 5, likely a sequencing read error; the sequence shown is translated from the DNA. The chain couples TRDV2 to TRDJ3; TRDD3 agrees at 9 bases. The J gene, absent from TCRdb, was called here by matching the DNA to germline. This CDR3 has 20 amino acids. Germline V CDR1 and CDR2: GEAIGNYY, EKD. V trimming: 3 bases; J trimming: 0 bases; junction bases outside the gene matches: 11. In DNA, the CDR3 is TGTGCCTGTGACGCCGAAAAGGGGGATACCAGCTCCTGGGACACCCGACAGATGTTTTTC. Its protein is CACDAEKGDTSSWDTRQMFF.

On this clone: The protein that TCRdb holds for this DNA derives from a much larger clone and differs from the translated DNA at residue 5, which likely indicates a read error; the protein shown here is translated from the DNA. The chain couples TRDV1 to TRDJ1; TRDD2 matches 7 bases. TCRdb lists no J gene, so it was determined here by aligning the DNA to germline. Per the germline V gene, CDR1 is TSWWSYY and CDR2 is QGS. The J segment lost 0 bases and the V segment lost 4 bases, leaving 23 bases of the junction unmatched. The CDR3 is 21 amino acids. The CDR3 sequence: CALGGLNRFLRYFKYTDKLIF. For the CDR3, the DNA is TGTGCTCTTGGGGGACTAAACCGATTCCTACGTTACTTCAAGTACACCGATAAACTCATCTTT.

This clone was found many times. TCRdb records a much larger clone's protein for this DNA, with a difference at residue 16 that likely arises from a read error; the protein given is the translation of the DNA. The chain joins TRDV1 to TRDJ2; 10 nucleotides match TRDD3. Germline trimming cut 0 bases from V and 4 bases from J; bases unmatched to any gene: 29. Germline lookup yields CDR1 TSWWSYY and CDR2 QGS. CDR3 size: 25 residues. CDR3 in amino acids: CALGELSFFPIYTGGCGQRTAQLFF. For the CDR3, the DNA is TGTGCTCTTGGGGAACTATCCTTCTTCCCCATCTATACTGGGGGATGCGGGCAGCGGACAGCACAACTCTTCTTT.

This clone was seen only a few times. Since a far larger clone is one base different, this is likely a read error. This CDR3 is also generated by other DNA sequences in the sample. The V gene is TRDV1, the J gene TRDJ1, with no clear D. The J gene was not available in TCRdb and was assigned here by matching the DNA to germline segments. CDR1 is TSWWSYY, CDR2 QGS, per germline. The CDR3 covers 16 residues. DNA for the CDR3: TGTGCTCTTGGGGAGGGGCTCGATCCGTACACCGACAAACTCATCTTT. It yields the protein CALGEGLDPYTDKLIF.

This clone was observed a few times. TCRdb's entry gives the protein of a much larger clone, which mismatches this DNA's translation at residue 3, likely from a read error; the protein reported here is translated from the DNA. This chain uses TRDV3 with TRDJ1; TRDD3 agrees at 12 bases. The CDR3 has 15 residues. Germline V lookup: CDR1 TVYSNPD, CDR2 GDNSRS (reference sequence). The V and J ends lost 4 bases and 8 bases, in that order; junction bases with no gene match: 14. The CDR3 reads CACSNLLLGDTKLIF. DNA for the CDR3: TGTGCCTGTAGCAACCTGCTACTGGGGGATACCAAACTCATCTTT. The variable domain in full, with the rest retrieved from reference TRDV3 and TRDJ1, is CDKVTQSSPDQTVASGSEVVLLCTYDTVYSNPDLFWYRIRPDYSFQFVFYGDNSRSEGADFTQGRFSVKHILTQKAFHLVISPVRTEDSATYYCACSNLLLGDTKLIFGKGTRVTVEP.

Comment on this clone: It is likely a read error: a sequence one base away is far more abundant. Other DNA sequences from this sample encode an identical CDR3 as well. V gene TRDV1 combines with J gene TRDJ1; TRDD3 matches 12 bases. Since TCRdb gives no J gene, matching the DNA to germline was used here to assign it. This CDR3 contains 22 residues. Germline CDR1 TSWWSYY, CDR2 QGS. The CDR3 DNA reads TGTGCTCTTGGAGAACCCTTCGGGAGATCCTTCTGGGGGATACGCCCCACCGATAAACTCATCTTT. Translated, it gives CALGEPFGRSFWGIRPTDKLIF.

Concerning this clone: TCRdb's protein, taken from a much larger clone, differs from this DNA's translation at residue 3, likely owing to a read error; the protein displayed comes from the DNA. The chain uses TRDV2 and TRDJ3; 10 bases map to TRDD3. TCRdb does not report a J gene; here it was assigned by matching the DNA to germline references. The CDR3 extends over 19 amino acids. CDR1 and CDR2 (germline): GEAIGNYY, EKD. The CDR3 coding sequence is TGTGCCTGGGACACTGGGGGATTCGGGAGCTCCTGGGACACCCGACAGATGTTTTTC. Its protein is CAWDTGGFGSSWDTRQMFF.

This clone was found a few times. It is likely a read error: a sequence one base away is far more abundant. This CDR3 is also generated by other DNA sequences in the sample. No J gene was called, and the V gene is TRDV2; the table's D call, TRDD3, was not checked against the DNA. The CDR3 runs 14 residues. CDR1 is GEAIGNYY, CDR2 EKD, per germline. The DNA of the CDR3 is TGTGCCTGTGACCCTTCTGGGGGGACCGATAAACTCATCTTC. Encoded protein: CACDPSGGTDKLIF.

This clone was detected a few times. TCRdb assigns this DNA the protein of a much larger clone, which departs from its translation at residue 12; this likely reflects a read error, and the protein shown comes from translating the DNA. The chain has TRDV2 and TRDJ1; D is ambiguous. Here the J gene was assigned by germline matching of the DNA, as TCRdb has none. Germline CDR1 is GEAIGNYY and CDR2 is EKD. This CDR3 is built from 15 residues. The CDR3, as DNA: TGTGCCTGTGACCCTATCGGAATGTACACCGATGAACTCATCTTT. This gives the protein CACDPIGMYTDELIF.

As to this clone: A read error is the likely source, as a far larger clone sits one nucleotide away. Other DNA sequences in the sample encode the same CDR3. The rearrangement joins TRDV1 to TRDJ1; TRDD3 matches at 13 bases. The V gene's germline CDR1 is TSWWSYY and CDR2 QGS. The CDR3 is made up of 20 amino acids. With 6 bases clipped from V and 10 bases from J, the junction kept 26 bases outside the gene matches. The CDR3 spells CALGPIPSSLLGDTSAPLIF. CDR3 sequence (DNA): TGTGCTCTTGGCCCTATCCCTTCCTCACTACTGGGGGATACGTCGGCGCCACTCATCTTT.

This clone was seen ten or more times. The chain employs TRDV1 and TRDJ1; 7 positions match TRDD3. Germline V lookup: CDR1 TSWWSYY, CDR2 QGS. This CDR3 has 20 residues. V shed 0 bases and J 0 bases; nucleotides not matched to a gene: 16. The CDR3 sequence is CALGELVLRPGDGNTDKLIF. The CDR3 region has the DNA TGTGCTCTTGGGGAACTAGTACTCAGACCGGGGGATGGGAACACCGATAAACTCATCTTT.